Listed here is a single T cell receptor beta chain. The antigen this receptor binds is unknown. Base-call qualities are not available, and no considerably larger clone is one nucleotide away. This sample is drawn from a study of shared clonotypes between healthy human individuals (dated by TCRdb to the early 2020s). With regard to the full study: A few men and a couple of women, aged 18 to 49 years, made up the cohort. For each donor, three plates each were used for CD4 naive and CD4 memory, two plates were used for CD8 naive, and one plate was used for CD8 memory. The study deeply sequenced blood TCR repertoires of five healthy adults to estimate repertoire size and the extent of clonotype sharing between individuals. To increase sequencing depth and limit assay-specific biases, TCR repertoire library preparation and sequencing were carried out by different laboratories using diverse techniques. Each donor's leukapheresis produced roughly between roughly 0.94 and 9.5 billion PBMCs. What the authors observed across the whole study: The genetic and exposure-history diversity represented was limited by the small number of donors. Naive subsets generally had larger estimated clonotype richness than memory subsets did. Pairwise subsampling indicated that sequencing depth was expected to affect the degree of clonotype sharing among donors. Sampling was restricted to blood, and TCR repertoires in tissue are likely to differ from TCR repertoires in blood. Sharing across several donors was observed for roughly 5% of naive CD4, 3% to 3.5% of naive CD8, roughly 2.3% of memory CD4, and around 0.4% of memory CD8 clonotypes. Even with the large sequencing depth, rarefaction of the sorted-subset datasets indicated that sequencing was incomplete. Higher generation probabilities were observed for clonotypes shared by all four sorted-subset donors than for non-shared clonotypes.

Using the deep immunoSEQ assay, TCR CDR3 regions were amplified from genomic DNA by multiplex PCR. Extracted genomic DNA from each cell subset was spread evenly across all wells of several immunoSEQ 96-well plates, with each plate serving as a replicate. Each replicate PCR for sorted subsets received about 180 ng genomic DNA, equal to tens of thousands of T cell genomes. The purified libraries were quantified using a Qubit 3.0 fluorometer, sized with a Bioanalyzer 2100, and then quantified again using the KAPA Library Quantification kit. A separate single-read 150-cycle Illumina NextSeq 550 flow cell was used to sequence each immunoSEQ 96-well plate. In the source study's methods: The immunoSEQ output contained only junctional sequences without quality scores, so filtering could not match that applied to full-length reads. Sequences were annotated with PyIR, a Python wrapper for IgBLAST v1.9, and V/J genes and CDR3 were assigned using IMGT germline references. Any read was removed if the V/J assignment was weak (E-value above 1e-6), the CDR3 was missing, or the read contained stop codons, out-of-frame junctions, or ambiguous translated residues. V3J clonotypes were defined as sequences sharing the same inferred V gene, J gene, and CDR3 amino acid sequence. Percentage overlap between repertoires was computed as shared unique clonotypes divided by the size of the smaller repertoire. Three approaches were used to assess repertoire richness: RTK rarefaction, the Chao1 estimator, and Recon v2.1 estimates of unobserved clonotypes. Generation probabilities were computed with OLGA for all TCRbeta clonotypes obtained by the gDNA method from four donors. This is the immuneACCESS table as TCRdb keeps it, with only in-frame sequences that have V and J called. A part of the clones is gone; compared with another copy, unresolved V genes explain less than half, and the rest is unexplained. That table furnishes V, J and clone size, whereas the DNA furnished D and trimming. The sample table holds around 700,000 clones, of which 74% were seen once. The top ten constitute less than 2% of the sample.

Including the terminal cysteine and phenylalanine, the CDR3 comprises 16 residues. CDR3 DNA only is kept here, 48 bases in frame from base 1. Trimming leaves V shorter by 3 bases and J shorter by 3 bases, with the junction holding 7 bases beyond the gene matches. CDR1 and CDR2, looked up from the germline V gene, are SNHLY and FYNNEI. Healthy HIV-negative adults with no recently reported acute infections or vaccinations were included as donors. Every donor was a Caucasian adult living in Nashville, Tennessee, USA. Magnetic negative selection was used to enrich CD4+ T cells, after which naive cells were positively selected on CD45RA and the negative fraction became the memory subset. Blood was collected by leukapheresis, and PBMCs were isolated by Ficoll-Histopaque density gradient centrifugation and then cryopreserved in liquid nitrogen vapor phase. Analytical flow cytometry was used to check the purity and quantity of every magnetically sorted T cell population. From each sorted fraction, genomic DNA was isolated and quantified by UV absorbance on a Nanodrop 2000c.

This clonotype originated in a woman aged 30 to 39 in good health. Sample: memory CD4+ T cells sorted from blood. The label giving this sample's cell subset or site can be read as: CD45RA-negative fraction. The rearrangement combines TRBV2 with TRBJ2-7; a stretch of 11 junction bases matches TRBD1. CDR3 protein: CASSDGRGTGGYEQYF. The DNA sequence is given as TGTGCCAGCAGTGATGGGAGGGGGACAGGGGGCTACGAGCAGTACTTC.